The 10 T cell receptor delta chains below come from one sample, sequenced in a study of Vδ1+ human thymocytes. These receptors lack a known antigen. RNA was extracted from the cells and then reverse transcribed. CDR3 amplicons came from multiplex PCR with pooled V-gene forward and constant-region reverse primers. TCRdb re-processed the multiplex PCR reads via CATT. The data show about 58,000 delta-chain clones, more than 12% seen once. The study, taken as a whole, reports: Thymic TRG and TRD repertoires appeared highly polyclonal.

The sequenced sample was Vdelta1+ gamma-delta thymocytes from the thymus. The subset was: FACS-sorted CD3+ TCRalphabeta- TCRVdelta1+ TCRVdelta2- thymocytes. The receptors were gathered from a girl in the first two years of life who had congenital heart surgery.

V usage is TRDV1 and J usage is TRDJ1, with D possibly called TRDD2 or TRDD3 (6 bases each). Trimming took 3 bases from V and 2 from J, leaving 22 bases between them. The germline CDR1 and CDR2 sequences are TSWWSYY and QGS. The CDR3 is 18 amino acids. In DNA, the CDR3 is TGTGCTCTTGGGGAGGATTCCTTGGGGGGTCCTACTACCGATAAACTCATCTTT. Translated: CALGEDSLGGPTTDKLIF.

In this sample, this clone turned up a few times. V usage is TRDV1 and J usage is TRDJ1; 8 bases map to TRDD3. The germline gives CDR1 TSWWSYY, CDR2 QGS. The CDR3 is 19 amino acids. The V gene end was trimmed by 0 bases and the J gene end by 0 bases; junction bases not matched to a gene: 12. The CDR3 DNA is TGTGCTCTTGGGGAACTCCAGGGAGTTGGGGGATTGTACACCGATAAACTCATCTTT. Translated, it gives CALGELQGVGGLYTDKLIF.

The chain employs TRDV1 and TRDJ1; 10 bases are shared with TRDD3. The germline CDR1 and CDR2 sequences are TSWWSYY and QGS. The CDR3 length is 16 residues. After removal of 2 bases from V and 1 base from J, the junction contained 4 bases not matched to a gene. CDR3 in amino acids: CALGEGLGDFTDKLIF. Written as DNA, the CDR3 is TGTGCTCTTGGGGAAGGACTGGGGGATTTCACCGATAAACTCATCTTT.

There are a few counts of this clone. This chain links TRDV1 with TRDJ1; 7 bases are shared with TRDD3. Germline loops: CDR1 TSWWSYY, CDR2 QGS. The CDR3 length is 17 residues. V shed 4 bases and J 0 bases; nucleotides not matched to a gene: 11. Here the CDR3 DNA reads TGTGCTCTTGGGGCGCATGGGGGGGATTCATACACCGATAAACTCATCTTT. Amino acids: CALGAHGGDSYTDKLIF.

V is TRDV1 and J is TRDJ1; weak D call: TRDD3 (7 bases). Germline-derived CDR1 and CDR2 are TSWWSYY and QGS. Between the trimmed V and J ends, which lost 1 base and 2 bases, there was a span of 23 bases. The CDR3 sequence is 19 residues long. The CDR3 DNA reads as TGTGCTCTTGGGGAACAACCTTCCAACTCGGTCTGGGGGACCGATAAACTCATCTTT. The encoded protein is CALGEQPSNSVWGTDKLIF.

This clone appeared a few times. The chain employs TRDV1 and TRDJ1; 8 bases are a match to TRDD3. The J segment lost 10 bases and the V segment lost 1 base, leaving 20 bases of the junction unmatched. This CDR3 is built from 18 residues. Germline CDR1 TSWWSYY, CDR2 QGS. The chain's CDR3 is CALGERVGLWGTPIGLIF. The CDR3 nucleotides read TGTGCTCTTGGGGAACGGGTCGGTCTCTGGGGGACCCCGATAGGACTCATCTTT.

The genes are TRDV1 and TRDJ1, with D possibly matching TRDD3 (6 bases). Per germline, CDR1 TSWWSYY and CDR2 QGS. Between the trimmed V and J ends, which lost 0 bases and 1 base, there was a span of 18 bases. The CDR3 covers 18 residues. This CDR3 reads CALGELCTGSRGTDKLIF. As DNA, the CDR3 is TGTGCTCTTGGGGAACTCTGTACTGGGTCAAGGGGCACCGATAAACTCATCTTT.

The chain uses TRDV1 and TRDJ1, with a weak D call TRDD2 (5 bases). The CDR3 is 20 amino acids. Trimming took off 4 bases at V and 2 bases at J, with 29 bases between the two ends. The germline CDR1 and CDR2 sequences are TSWWSYY and QGS. Written as DNA, the CDR3 is TGTGCTCTTGGGGGTTACTTCCACAGCGTCTTACCTCGACCAACCGATAAACTCATCTTT. Protein: CALGGYFHSVLPRPTDKLIF.

This chain links TRDV1 with TRDJ1; no firm D call. Germline CDR1 is TSWWSYY and CDR2 is QGS. Between the trimmed V and J ends, which lost 1 base and 0 bases, there was a span of 12 bases. The CDR3 runs 16 residues. The CDR3 spells CALGEQCWVHTDKLIF. CDR3 coding DNA: TGTGCTCTTGGGGAACAGTGTTGGGTTCACACCGATAAACTCATCTTT.

This clone has only a few counts. The V gene is TRDV1, the J gene TRDJ1, with a weak D call TRDD2 (5 bases). The CDR3 spans 20 residues. V lost 6 bases and J 0 bases, leaving 29 bases between the germline ends. CDR1 is TSWWSYY, CDR2 QGS, per germline. The CDR3, as DNA: TGTGCTCTTGGCTTACCTTCTCCCCTTTACTTTTCTTTGTACACCGATAAACTCATCTTT. It translates to CALGLPSPLYFSLYTDKLIF.